The 27 T cell receptor beta chains given below trace back to one sample, sequenced in a study of blood T cell repertoires in COVID-19. Using immunoSEQ multiplex PCR, the repertoire was profiled, and TCRdb retains in-frame clones only, with some absent. The sample consists of around 250,000 clones, around 88% of them appearing once. Sequencing input: peripheral blood. Source of these receptors: a man aged 80 or over with acute or convalescent COVID-19.

The chain joins TRBV3-1 (or the pseudogene TRBV3-2) to TRBJ2-7; possibly TRBD1 for D (6 bases). CDR1 and CDR2 from the germline V gene are LGHDT and YNNKEL (reference sequence). This CDR3 is 13 amino acids long. Trimming took off 4 bases at V and 2 bases at J, with 9 bases between the two ends. Written as DNA, the CDR3 is TGTGCCAGCAGCCGGGACAAAGCCTACGAGCAGTACTTC. Protein sequence: CASSRDKAYEQYF.

The chain links TRBV6-1 to TRBJ2-7; 7 nucleotides align to TRBD2. This CDR3 comprises 15 residues. Germline CDR1 and CDR2: MNHNS and SASEGT. V dropped 2 bases and J dropped 6; count of bases not matched to a gene: 10. The CDR3 is CASSEQSGLVREQYF. The CDR3 nucleotides are TGTGCCAGCAGTGAACAATCCGGACTAGTCCGCGAGCAGTACTTC.

This clone came up once. DNA for the CDR3: TGTGCCAGCAGTTTAACCCCGACAGGGGAGAAAGGCTACACCTTC. Protein product: CASSLTPTGEKGYTF. The chain uses TRBV27 and TRBJ1-2; the match to TRBD1 covers 8 bases. The germline V gene encodes CDR1 MNHEY and CDR2 SMNVEV (reference sequence). V shed 2 bases and J 8 bases; nucleotides not matched to a gene: 10. The CDR3 has 15 amino acids.

The chain carries TRBV30 and TRBJ1-6; D ambiguous. Deletions cut 4 bases from V and 0 bases from J, with 7 bases between. Germline V gives CDR1 GTSNPN, CDR2 SVGIG (reference sequence). This CDR3 has 14 amino acids. Here the CDR3 reads CAWTTGSYNSPLHF. The CDR3 DNA follows: TGTGCCTGGACTACTGGCTCCTATAATTCACCCCTCCACTTT.

The chain combines TRBV7-3 with TRBJ2-3; a weak D match, TRBD2 (5 bases). The CDR3 runs to 13 residues. V gave up 3 bases and J gave up 4 bases, with 8 bases separating them. The V gene's germline CDR1 is SGHTA and CDR2 FQGTGA. The CDR3, as DNA: TGTGCCAGCAGCTTCAGCGGAGCAGATACGCAGTATTTT. It yields the protein CASSFSGADTQYF. The full variable domain, with the rest looked up from reference TRBV7-3 and TRBJ2-3, is GAGVSQTPSNKVTEKGKYVELRCDPISGHTALYWYRQSLGQGPEFLIYFQGTGAADDSGLPNDRFFAVRPEGSVSTLKIQRTERGDSAVYLCASSFSGADTQYFGPGTRLTVL.

The chain uses TRBV7-9 and TRBJ1-1; D is unclear. V was trimmed by 3 bases and J by 1 base, leaving 6 bases between them. The length of the CDR3 is 13 residues. CDR1 SEHNR and CDR2 FQNEAQ come from the germline V gene (reference sequence). Written as DNA, the CDR3 is TGTGCCAGCAGCTTTTGGCCGAACACTGAAGCTTTCTTT. Amino acid sequence: CASSFWPNTEAFF.

The V gene is TRBV23-1, the J gene TRBJ2-7; 7 bases map to TRBD1. TRBV23-1 is identified as an open reading frame with a role that is uncertain. The CDR3 has 16 residues. The junction had 10 bases not matched to a gene; V was cut back by 1 base and J by 4 bases. This chain's CDR3 is CASSQLGQPVLYEQYF. The CDR3, as DNA: TGCGCCAGCAGTCAATTGGGACAGCCGGTTTTGTACGAGCAGTACTTC.

The CDR3 reads CASSLEWRPREQYF. CDR3 DNA sequence: TGCGCCAGCAGCTTGGAATGGCGGCCTCGGGAGCAGTACTTC. This rearrangement joins TRBV5-1 to TRBJ2-7; D is ambiguous. The CDR3 is 14 amino acids. The V gene lost 0 bases and the J gene lost 7 bases, with 14 bases spanning the gap. Looked up from germline, CDR1 is SGHRS and CDR2 is YFSETQ.

The chain has TRBV11-2 and TRBJ2-5, with 13 bases aligning to TRBD2. The CDR3 sequence is 16 residues long. Germline-derived CDR1 and CDR2 are SGHAT and FQNNGV. V shed 1 base and J 5 bases; nucleotides not matched to a gene: 4. The CDR3 reads CASSLGTSGSGETQYF. DNA for the CDR3: TGTGCCAGCAGCTTAGGGACTAGCGGGAGTGGGGAGACCCAGTACTTC.

In its sample, this clone was seen a few times. The J gene is TRBJ2-7, the V gene TRBV5-4, with 7 nucleotides matching TRBD1. The J segment lost 2 bases and the V segment lost 3 bases, leaving 5 bases of the junction unmatched. There are 14 residues in the CDR3. The V gene's germline CDR1 is SGHNT and CDR2 YYREEE (reference sequence). The CDR3 DNA reads TGTGCCAGCAGCTCCGGGACAGTCACCTACGAGCAGTACTTC. Translation: CASSSGTVTYEQYF.

The chain has TRBV2 and TRBJ2-2; possibly TRBD2 for D (5 bases). The CDR3 totals 15 residues. Looked up from germline, CDR1 is SNHLY and CDR2 is FYNNEI. With 6 bases removed from V and 1 base from J, the gap between germline ends came to 12 bases. CDR3 nucleotides: TGTGCCAGCAGGGTGGACTCATTGAACACCGGGGAGCTGTTTTTT. Translation: CASRVDSLNTGELFF.

This clone has only a few counts. The rearrangement joins TRBV7-3 to TRBJ2-1; D is perhaps TRBD2 (5 bases). The V end lost 1 base, the J end lost 1 base, and 8 bases lay between the germline ends. This CDR3 is 15 amino acids long. Germline CDR1 reads SGHTA; CDR2 reads FQGTGA. The CDR3 DNA reads TGTGCCAGCAGCTTAAATGCGGGTTCCTACAATGAGCAGTTCTTC. Its protein is CASSLNAGSYNEQFF.

CDR3 DNA sequence: TGTGCCAGCAGTGAACAGGGGGCGCTTAACTATGGCTACACCTTC. Translating it yields CASSEQGALNYGYTF. The rearrangement links TRBV2 to TRBJ1-2; 8 bases are a match to TRBD1. This CDR3 is built from 15 residues. V was clipped by 2 bases and J by 1 base; unmatched bases: 3. Looked up from germline, CDR1 is SNHLY and CDR2 is FYNNEI.

The V call is TRBV10-3, the J call TRBJ1-1, with D unresolved. The CDR3 is 13 residues long. Germline-derived CDR1 and CDR2 are ENHRY and SYGVKD. V dropped 5 bases and J dropped 0 bases, with 7 bases sitting between them. The CDR3 nucleotides are TGTGCCATCAGTAGCGGATTGAACACTGAAGCTTTCTTT. Encoded protein: CAISSGLNTEAFF.

The chain employs TRBV7-9 and TRBJ2-1, with TRBD2 matching 10 bases. From germline, CDR1 is SEHNR and CDR2 FQNEAQ (reference sequence). Trimming removed 5 bases from V and 10 bases from J; junction bases left unmatched: 5. The CDR3 consists of 13 residues. The CDR3 loop is CASSEGLAAEQFF. CDR3 sequence (DNA): TGTGCCAGCAGCGAAGGACTAGCGGCGGAGCAGTTCTTC.

The sample holds one count of this clone. The chain joins TRBV3-1 (or the pseudogene TRBV3-2) to TRBJ2-2, with 9 bases matching TRBD2. Trimming took 2 bases from V and 5 from J; bases not matched to a gene: 6. Looked up from germline, CDR1 is LGHDT and CDR2 is YNNKEL (reference sequence). The CDR3 is 16 residues long. CDR3 residues: CASSQRVTSGTGELFF. CDR3 nucleotides: TGTGCCAGCAGCCAACGGGTTACTAGCGGGACCGGGGAGCTGTTTTTT.

In this sample, this clone turned up once. The J gene is TRBJ1-2, the V gene TRBV5-8; 9 bases match TRBD1. CDR1 SGHTS and CDR2 YDEGEE come from the germline V gene. The CDR3 has 14 amino acids. With V trimmed by 4 bases and J by 2 bases, 3 bases remained unmatched. CDR3 sequence: CASSRGQGNYGYTF. For the CDR3, the DNA is TGTGCCAGCAGCAGGGGACAGGGAAACTATGGCTACACCTTC.

The V gene is TRBV5-6, the J gene TRBJ2-7; unclear D gene. The CDR3 runs to 15 residues. Germline V CDR1 and CDR2: SGHDT, YYEEEE. With 1 base removed from V and 1 base from J, the gap between germline ends came to 12 bases. Written as DNA, the CDR3 is TGTGCCAGCAGCTTGTGGGTTGGCAGGTCCTACGAGCAGTACTTC. Protein sequence: CASSLWVGRSYEQYF.

This clone was seen only a few times. The chain recombines TRBV18 with TRBJ1-5, with a possible D match to TRBD1 (5 bases). This CDR3 has 12 amino acids. Trimming removed 6 bases at V and 5 bases at J, with 8 bases between. Per the germline V gene, CDR1 is KGHSH and CDR2 is LQKENI. CDR3 nucleotide sequence: TGTGCCAGCTCCCGCAGGGATCAGCCCCAGCATTTT. Protein product: CASSRRDQPQHF.

V and J are TRBV6-1 and TRBJ1-1, with D possibly matching TRBD1 (5 bases). Germline values: CDR1 MNHNS, CDR2 SASEGT. Trimming left V 0 bases short and J 7 bases short, with 21 bases between. This CDR3 has 17 amino acids. CDR3 DNA sequence: TGTGCCAGCAGTGAAGCGCTTGCAGGGCATGAGAATGGTGAAGCTTTCTTT. The encoded protein is CASSEALAGHENGEAFF.

This clone occurred a few times. V usage is TRBV12-3 or TRBV12-4 and J usage is TRBJ2-5, with D possibly matching TRBD2 (5 bases). With 5 bases removed from V and 7 bases from J, the gap between germline ends came to 14 bases. The CDR3 runs to 13 residues. The CDR3 DNA sequence: TGTGCCAGCAGTGCGGCGGGCCCAGGGACCCAGTACTTC. It yields the protein CASSAAGPGTQYF.

This chain joins TRBV6-6 and TRBJ2-1; 10 bases match TRBD2. This CDR3 has 16 amino acids. Germline V gene lookup returns CDR1 MNHNY and CDR2 SVGAGI (reference sequence). V was clipped by 0 bases and J by 7 bases; unmatched bases: 6. The CDR3 sequence is CASSYSRAGGPNEQFF. The CDR3 DNA sequence: TGTGCCAGCAGTTACTCGAGAGCGGGAGGGCCGAATGAGCAGTTCTTC.

In this sample, this clone turned up once. V and J are TRBV2 and TRBJ2-3; TRBD2 might be the D (5 bases). Germline V gene data show CDR1 as SNHLY and CDR2 as FYNNEI. Trimming shortened V by 5 bases and J by 2 bases, and 14 bases separated the two germline ends. This CDR3 comprises 15 residues. DNA for the CDR3: TGTGCCAGCAGTAGTGGCGGGCGGACCACAGATACGCAGTATTTT. It is translated as CASSSGGRTTDTQYF.

This chain uses TRBV3-1 (or the pseudogene TRBV3-2) with TRBJ1-5; 7 nucleotides line up with TRBD1. Germline values: CDR1 LGHDT, CDR2 YNNKEL (reference sequence). CDR3 length equals 15 residues. V lost 0 bases, J lost 10 bases, and 9 bases stayed unmatched. Here the CDR3 reads CASSQDRGTIFPQHF. For the CDR3, the DNA is TGTGCCAGCAGCCAAGACAGGGGGACCATCTTTCCCCAGCATTTT.

V gene TRBV2 combines with J gene TRBJ2-2; 12 nucleotides line up with TRBD2. The V and J ends lost 5 bases and 0 bases, in that order; junction bases with no gene match: 13. Germline V gives CDR1 SNHLY, CDR2 FYNNEI. This CDR3 is 20 amino acids long. The CDR3 sequence: CASSFHPGLAGEANTGELFF. In DNA form, the CDR3 reads TGTGCCAGCAGTTTTCACCCGGGACTAGCGGGTGAGGCGAACACCGGGGAGCTGTTTTTT.

V gene TRBV28 combines with J gene TRBJ2-4; TRBD1 agrees at 10 bases. The CDR3 is 18 residues long. Trimming cost V 2 bases and J 0 bases; bases outside gene matches: 7. The germline CDR1 and CDR2 sequences are MDHEN and SYDVKM. CDR3 sequence (DNA): TGTGCCAGCAGTTTAGGGGACAGGGGAGGTCTAGCCAAAAACATTCAGTACTTC. Its translation: CASSLGDRGGLAKNIQYF.

This clone appeared a few times. Here the CDR3 DNA reads TGTGCCAGCACAGAGGACAGGGACGGATATGGCTACACCTTC. Amino acid sequence: CASTEDRDGYGYTF. This chain links TRBV28 with TRBJ1-2; the match to TRBD1 covers 8 bases. Germline CDR1 reads MDHEN; CDR2 reads SYDVKM. With 7 bases clipped from V and 5 bases from J, the junction kept 9 bases outside the gene matches. CDR3 size: 14 residues.